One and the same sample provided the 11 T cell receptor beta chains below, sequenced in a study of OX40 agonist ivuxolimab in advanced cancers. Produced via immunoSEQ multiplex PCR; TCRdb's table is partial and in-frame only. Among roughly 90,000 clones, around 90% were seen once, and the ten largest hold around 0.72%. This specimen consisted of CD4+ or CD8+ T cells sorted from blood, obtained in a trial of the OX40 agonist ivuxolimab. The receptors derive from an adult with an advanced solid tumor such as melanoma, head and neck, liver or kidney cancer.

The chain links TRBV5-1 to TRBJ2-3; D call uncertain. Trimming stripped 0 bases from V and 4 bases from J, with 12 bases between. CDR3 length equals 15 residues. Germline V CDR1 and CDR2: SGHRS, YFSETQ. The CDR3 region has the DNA TGCGCCAGCAGCTTGGTAGGTCAAGGCGCAGATACGCAGTATTTT. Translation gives CASSLVGQGADTQYF.

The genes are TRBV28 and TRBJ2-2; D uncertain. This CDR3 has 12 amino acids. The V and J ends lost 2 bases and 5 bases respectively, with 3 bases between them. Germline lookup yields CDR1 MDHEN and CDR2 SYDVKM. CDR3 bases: TGTGCCAGCAGTTTACCTACCGGGGAGCTGTTTTTT. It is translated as CASSLPTGELFF.

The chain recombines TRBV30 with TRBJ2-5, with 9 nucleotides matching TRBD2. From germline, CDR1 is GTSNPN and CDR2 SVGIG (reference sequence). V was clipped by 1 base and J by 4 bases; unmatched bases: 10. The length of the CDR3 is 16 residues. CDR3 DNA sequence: TGTGCCTGGAGTGGCGGGCTAGCGGGAATGAGAGAGACCCAGTACTTC. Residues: CAWSGGLAGMRETQYF.

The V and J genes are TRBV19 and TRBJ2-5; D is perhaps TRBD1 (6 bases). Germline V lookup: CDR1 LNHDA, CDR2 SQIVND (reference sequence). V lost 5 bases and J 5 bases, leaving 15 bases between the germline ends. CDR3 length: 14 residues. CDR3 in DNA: TGTGCCAGTAGTGTCACAGGGAGCGCGGAGACCCAGTACTTC. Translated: CASSVTGSAETQYF.

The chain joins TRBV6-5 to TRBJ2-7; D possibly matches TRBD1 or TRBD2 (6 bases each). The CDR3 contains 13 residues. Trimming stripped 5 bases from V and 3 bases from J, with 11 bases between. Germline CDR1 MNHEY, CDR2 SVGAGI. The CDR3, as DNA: TGTGCCAGCAGTCAAGGGGGGATCTACGAGCAGTACTTC. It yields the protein CASSQGGIYEQYF.

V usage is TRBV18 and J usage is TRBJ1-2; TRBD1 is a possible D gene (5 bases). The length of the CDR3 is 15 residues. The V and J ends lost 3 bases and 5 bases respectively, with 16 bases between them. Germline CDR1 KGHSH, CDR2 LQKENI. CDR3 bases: TGTGCCAGCTCACCGTCCCTTGCAGGGTCGTATGGCTACACCTTC. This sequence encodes CASSPSLAGSYGYTF.

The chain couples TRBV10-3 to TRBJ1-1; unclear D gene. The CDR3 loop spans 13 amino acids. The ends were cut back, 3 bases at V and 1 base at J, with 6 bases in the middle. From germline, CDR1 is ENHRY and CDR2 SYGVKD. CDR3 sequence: CAISEDKNTEAFF. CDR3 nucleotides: TGTGCCATCAGTGAAGACAAGAACACTGAAGCTTTCTTT.

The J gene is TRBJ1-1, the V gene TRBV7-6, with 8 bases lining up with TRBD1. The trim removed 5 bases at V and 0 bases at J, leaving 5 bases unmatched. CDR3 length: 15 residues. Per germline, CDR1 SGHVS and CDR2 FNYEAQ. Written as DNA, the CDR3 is TGTGCCAGCAGCAGCCAGGGGGCCATGAACACTGAAGCTTTCTTT. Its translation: CASSSQGAMNTEAFF.

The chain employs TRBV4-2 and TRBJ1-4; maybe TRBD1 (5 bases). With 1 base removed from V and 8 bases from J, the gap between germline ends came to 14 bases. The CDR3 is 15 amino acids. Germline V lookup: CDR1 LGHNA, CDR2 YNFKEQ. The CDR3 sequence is CASSQGTPIGEKLFF. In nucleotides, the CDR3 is TGTGCCAGCAGCCAAGGGACACCGATCGGAGAAAAACTGTTTTTT.

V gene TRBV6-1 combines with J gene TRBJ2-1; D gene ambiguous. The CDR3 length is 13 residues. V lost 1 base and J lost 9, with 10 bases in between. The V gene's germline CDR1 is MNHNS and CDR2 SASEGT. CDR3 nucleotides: TGTGCCAGCAGTGAAGAGTGGCAAGGTGAGCAGTTCTTC. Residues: CASSEEWQGEQFF.

The CDR3 coding sequence is TGTGCCAGCGTAGAGGGGGTCGGCAATCAGCCCCAGCATTTT. Translation: CASVEGVGNQPQHF. The chain links TRBV2 to TRBJ1-5, with D perhaps TRBD1 (6 bases). The CDR3 loop spans 14 amino acids. Germline lookup yields CDR1 SNHLY and CDR2 FYNNEI. V lost 8 bases and J 2 bases, leaving 13 bases between the germline ends.